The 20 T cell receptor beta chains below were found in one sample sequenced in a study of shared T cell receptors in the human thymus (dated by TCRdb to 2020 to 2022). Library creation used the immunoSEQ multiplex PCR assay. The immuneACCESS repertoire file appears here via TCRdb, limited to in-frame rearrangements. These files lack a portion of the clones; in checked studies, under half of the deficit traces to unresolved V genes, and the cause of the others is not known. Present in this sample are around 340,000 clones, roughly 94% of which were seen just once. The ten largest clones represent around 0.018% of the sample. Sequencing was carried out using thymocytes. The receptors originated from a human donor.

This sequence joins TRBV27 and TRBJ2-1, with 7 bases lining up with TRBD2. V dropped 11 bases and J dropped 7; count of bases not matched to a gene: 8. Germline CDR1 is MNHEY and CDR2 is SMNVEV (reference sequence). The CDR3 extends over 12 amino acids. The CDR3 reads CAAGDLRNEQFF. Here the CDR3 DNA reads TGTGCCGCGGGGGATCTGAGGAATGAGCAGTTCTTC.

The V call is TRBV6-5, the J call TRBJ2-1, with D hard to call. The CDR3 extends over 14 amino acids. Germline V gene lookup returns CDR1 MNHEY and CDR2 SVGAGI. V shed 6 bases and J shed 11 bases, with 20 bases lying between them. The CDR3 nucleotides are TGTGCCAGCAGGGCCCCCTTTAAGGAACGGAAGCAGTTCTTC. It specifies CASRAPFKERKQFF.

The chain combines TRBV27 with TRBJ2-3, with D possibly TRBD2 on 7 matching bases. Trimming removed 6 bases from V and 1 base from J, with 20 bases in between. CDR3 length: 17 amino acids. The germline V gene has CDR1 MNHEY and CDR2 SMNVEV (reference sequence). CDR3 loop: CASSRGGLIRGTDTQYF. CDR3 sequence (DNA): TGTGCCAGCAGCAGGGGAGGGTTGATTCGGGGCACAGATACGCAGTATTTT.

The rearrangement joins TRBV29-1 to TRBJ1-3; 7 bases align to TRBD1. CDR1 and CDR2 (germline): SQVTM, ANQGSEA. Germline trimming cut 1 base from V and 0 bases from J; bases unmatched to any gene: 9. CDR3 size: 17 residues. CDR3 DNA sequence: TGCAGCGTTGAAGCAGCGCCGGGACAGAACTCTGGAAACACCATATATTTT. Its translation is CSVEAAPGQNSGNTIYF.

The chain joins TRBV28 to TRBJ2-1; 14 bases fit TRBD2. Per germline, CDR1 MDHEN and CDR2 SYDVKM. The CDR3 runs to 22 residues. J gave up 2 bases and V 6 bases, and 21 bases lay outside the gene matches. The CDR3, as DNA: TGTGCCAGCAGCCTTAAGCCGCCCCCGGGACTAGCGGGAGAACGCGCCTACAATGAGCAGTTCTTC. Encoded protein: CASSLKPPPGLAGERAYNEQFF.

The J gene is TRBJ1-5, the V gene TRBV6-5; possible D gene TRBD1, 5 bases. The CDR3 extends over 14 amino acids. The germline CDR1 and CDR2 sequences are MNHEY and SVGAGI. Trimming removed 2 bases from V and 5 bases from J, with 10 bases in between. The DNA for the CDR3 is TGTGCCAGCAGTTACCGTCAGGGTGATCAGCCCCAGCATTTT. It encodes CASSYRQGDQPQHF.

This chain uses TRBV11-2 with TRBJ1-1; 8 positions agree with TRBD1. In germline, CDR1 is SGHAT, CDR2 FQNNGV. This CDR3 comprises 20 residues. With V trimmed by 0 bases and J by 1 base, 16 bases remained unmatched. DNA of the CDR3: TGTGCCAGCAGCTTAGATCCCTTCCGAAGGACAGGGCTGGGGAACACTGAAGCTTTCTTT. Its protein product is CASSLDPFRRTGLGNTEAFF.

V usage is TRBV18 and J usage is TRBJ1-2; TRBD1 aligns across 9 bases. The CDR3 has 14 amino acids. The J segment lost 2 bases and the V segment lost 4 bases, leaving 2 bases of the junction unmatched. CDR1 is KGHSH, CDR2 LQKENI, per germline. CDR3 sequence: CASSRDRVNYGYTF. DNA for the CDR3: TGTGCCAGCTCACGGGACAGGGTAAACTATGGCTACACCTTC.

CDR3 residues: CASSLGRTGYSNQPQHF. DNA of the CDR3: TGTGCCAGCAGCTTAGGGAGGACAGGGTATAGCAATCAGCCCCAGCATTTT. This chain joins TRBV11-2 and TRBJ1-5; 8 nucleotides align to TRBD1. V gave up 1 base and J gave up 0 bases; unmatched junction bases: 5. Looked up from germline, CDR1 is SGHAT and CDR2 is FQNNGV. This CDR3 region has 17 residues.

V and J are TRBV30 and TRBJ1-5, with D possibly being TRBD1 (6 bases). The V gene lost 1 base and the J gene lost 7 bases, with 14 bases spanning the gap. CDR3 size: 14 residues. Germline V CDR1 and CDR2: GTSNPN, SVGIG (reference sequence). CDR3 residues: CAWSGKQGDQPQHF. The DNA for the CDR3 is TGTGCCTGGAGTGGCAAACAGGGTGACCAGCCCCAGCATTTT.

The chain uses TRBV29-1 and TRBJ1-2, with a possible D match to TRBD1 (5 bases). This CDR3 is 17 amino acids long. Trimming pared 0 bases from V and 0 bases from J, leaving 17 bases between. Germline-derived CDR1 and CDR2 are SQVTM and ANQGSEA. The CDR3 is CSVEDRQGRFSNYGYTF. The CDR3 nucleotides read TGCAGCGTTGAAGATCGGCAGGGTCGTTTCTCTAACTATGGCTACACCTTC.

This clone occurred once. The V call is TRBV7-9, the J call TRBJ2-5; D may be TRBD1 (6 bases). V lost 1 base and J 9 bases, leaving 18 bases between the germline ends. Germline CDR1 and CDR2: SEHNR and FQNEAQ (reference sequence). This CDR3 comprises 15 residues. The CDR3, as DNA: TGTGCCAGCAGCTTAGTTATGGGGGACAAACGGGCCCAGTACTTC. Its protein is CASSLVMGDKRAQYF.

The CDR3 nucleotides read TGTGCCAGCAGCGTGTTTGATACCCCTTGGGATGAGCAGTTCTTC. It specifies CASSVFDTPWDEQFF. This sequence joins TRBV6-5 and TRBJ2-1; D is unclear. Germline V gene data show CDR1 as MNHEY and CDR2 as SVGAGI. Trimming left V 6 bases short and J 8 bases short, with 20 bases between. The CDR3 loop spans 15 amino acids.

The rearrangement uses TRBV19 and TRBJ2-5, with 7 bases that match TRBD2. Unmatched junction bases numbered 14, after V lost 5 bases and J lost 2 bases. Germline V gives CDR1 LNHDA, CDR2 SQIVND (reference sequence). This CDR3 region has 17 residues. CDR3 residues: CASSPPREGGTQETQYF. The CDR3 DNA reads TGTGCCAGTAGTCCCCCGAGGGAGGGAGGGACTCAAGAGACCCAGTACTTC.

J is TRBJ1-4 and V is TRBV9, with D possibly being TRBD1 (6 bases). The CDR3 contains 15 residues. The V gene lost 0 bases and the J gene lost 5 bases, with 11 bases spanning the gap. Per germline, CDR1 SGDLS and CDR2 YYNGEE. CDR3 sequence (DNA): TGTGCCAGCAGCGTAGGGGGGGCTCCCAATGAAAAACTGTTTTTT. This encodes CASSVGGAPNEKLFF.

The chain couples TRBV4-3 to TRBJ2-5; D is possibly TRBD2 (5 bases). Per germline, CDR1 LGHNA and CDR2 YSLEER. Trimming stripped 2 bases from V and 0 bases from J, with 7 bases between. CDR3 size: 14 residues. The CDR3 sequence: CASSQRGYQETQYF. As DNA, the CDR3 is TGCGCCAGCAGCCAAAGAGGGTACCAAGAGACCCAGTACTTC.

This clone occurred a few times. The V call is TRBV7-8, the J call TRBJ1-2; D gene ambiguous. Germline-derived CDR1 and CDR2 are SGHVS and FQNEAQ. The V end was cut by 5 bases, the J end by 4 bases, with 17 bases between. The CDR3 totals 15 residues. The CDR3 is CASSAGSVPVYGYTF. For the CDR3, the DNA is TGTGCCAGCAGCGCCGGGTCTGTCCCCGTCTATGGCTACACCTTC.

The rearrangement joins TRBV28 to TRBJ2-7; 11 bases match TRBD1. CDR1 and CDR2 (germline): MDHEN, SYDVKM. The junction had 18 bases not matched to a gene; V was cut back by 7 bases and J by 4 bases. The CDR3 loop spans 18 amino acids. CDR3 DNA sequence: TGTGCCAGCACCCCGGGGCCCCCCCGGACAGGGGGCCAGTACGAGCAGTACTTC. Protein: CASTPGPPRTGGQYEQYF.

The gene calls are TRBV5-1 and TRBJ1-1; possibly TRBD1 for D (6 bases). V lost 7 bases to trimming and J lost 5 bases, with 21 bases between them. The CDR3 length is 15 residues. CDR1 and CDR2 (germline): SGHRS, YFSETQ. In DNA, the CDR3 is TGCGCCAGCGGGGCGTTAGGGGGGCCGTTAACTGAAGCTTTCTTT. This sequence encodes CASGALGGPLTEAFF. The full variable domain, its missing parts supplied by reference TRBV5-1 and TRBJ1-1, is KAGVTQTPRYLIKTRGQQVTLSCSPISGHRSVSWYQQTPGQGLQFLFEYFSETQRNKGNFPGRFSGRQFSNSRSEMNVSTLELGDSALYLCASGALGGPLTEAFFGQGTRLTVV.

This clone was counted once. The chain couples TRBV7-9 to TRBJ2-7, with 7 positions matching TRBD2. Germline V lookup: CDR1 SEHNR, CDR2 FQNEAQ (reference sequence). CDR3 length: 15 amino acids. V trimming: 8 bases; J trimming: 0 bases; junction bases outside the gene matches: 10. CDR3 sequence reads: CASGGKSGTSYEQYF. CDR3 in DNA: TGTGCCAGCGGCGGGAAGAGCGGGACCTCCTACGAGCAGTACTTC.